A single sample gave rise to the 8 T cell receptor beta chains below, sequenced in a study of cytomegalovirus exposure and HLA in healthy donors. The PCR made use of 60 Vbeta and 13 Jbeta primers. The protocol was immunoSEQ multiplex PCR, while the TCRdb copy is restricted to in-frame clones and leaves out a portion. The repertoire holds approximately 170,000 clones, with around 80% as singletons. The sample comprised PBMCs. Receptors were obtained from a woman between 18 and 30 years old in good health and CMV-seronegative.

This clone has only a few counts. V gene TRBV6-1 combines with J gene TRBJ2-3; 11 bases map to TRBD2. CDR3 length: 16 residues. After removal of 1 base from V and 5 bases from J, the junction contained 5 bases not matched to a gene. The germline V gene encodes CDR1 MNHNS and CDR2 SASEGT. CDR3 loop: CASSEELAGGKDTQYF. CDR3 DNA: TGTGCCAGCAGTGAAGAGTTAGCGGGAGGGAAAGATACGCAGTATTTT.

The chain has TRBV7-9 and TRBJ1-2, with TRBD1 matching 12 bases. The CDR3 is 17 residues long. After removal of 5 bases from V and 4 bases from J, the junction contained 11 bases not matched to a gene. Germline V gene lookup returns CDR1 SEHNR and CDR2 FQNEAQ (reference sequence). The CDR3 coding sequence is TGTGCCAGCAGCCCAGGGACAGGGGGCGTTAAGGTCTATGGCTACACCTTC. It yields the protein CASSPGTGGVKVYGYTF.

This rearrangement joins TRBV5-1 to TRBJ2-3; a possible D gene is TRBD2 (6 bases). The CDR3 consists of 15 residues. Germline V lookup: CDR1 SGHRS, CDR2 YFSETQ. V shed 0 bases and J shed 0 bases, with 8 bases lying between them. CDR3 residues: CASSLAGTSTDTQYF. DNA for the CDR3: TGCGCCAGCAGCTTGGCCGGGACTAGCACAGATACGCAGTATTTT.

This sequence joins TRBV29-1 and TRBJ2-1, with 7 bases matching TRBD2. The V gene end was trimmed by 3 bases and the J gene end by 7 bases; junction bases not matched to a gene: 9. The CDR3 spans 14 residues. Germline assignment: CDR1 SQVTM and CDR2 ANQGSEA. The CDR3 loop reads CSVERGNGGNEQFF. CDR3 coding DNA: TGCAGCGTTGAGCGGGGGAATGGTGGAAATGAGCAGTTCTTC.

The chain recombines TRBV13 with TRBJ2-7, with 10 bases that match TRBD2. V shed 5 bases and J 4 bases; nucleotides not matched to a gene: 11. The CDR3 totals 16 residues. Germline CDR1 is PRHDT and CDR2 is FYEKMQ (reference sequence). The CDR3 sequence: CASSPLPGTSAYEQYF. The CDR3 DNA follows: TGTGCCAGCAGCCCTCTTCCCGGGACTAGCGCGTACGAGCAGTACTTC.

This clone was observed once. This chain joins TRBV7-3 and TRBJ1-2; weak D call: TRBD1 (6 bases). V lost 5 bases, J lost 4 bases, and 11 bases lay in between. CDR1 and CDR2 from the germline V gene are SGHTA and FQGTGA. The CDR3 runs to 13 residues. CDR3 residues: CASSPDRSYGYTF. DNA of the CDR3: TGTGCCAGCAGCCCGGACAGATCCTATGGCTACACCTTC.

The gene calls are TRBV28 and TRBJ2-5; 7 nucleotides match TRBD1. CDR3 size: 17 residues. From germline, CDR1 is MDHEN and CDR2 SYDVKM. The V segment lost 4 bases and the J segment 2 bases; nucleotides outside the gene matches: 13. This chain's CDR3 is CASSSSPGGLAQETQYF. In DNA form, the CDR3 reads TGTGCCAGCAGTTCGTCACCAGGGGGTTTAGCGCAAGAGACCCAGTACTTC.

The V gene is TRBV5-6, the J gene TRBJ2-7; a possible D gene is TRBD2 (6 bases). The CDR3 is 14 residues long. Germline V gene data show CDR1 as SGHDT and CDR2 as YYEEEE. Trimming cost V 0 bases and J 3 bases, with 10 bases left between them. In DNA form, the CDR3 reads TGTGCCAGCAGCTTGGGGACTAACTTCTACGAGCAGTACTTC. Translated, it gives CASSLGTNFYEQYF.